Sequencing of this T cell receptor (beta chain) was carried out in a study of human T cells and chemical hapten exposure. Unique molecular identifiers were attached to individual cDNA molecules during library preparation. Using its own MiXCR run on the RACE reads, TCRdb lists one record per CDR3 protein. In the table there are 380,000 or so distinct CDR3 sequences, nearly 5% of which are singletons. This clonotype appeared a few times. The CDR3 is 12 residues long. With 3 bases removed from V and 9 bases from J, the gap between germline ends came to 9 bases. Germline loops: CDR1 SGHTA, CDR2 FQGNSA. Described time point: patch test 1, 2 weeks after DPC sensitization. Treatment of the sample: therapeutic diphenylcyclopropenone sensitization with weekly scalp DPC. Those who donated were patients with alopecia, 18 to 70 years of age, and suitable for DPC.

The receptor comes from a woman between 50 and 59 years old with alopecia areata. Some clones in this sample may be carry-over from other donors' samples. The V and J genes are TRBV7-2 and TRBJ2-1; D not resolved. Material: whole blood, obtained in connection with sensitization to the hapten diphenylcyclopropenone (DPC). The CDR3 DNA follows: TGTGCCAGCAGCTTTAGGATAAGTGAGCAGTTCTTC. Encoded protein: CASSFRISEQFF.